The source of this T cell receptor (beta chain) is a study of shared clonotypes between healthy human individuals. General study results and limits: In four donors, around 5% of naive CD4 clonotypes appeared in common. Expectations were that clonotype sharing among donors would be affected by sequencing depth.

V lost 4 bases to trimming and J lost 2 bases, with 24 bases between them. The CDR3 has 19 residues. Germline CDR1 is MNHNS and CDR2 is SASEGT. Naive CD8 cells, CD45RO-negative and positively selected for CCR7, excluded terminally differentiated effector memory CD45RA+ cells. On this clone: Its antigen is currently unknown.

Assay runs were performed at deep level. Method: immunoSEQ multiplex PCR; TCRdb's copy keeps in-frame clones and lacks some. The data show around 2,000,000 clones, just over 90% seen once. V usage is TRBV6-1 and J usage is TRBJ2-4; weak D call: TRBD2 (6 bases). Sequences were obtained from naive CD8+ T cells from PBMCs. The sequence came from a man aged 18 to 30 in good health. Some clones in this sample may be carry-over from other donors' samples. CDR3 bases: TGTGCCAGCAGTGGGATGGACCCCCGGACTATCTTATCCAAAAACATTCAGTACTTC. This gives the protein CASSGMDPRTILSKNIQYF.